This T cell receptor beta chain was obtained from a study of spatial heterogeneity in lung cancer. At the level of the study: Median follow-up for sequenced PBMC samples was around two years after resection, when such samples existed. Findings and caveats of the study: Blood carried ubiquitous expanded tumor TCRs more at resection than follow-up.

In this sample, this clonotype turned up many times. Its antigen remains unidentified. V lost 2 bases and J lost 5, with 10 bases in between. The CDR3 covers 14 residues. Germline loops: CDR1 MNHEY, CDR2 SVGEGT. TCRdb used MiXCR to reprocess the 5' RACE reads, holding one entry per CDR3 protein. The profile shows some 30,000 distinct CDR3 sequences, around 9.3% of them singletons. Stated time point: blood at routine non-recurrence follow-up after resection. Sample: PBMCs, taken at follow-up. The chain carries TRBV6-2 or TRBV6-3 and TRBJ2-1; D possibly corresponds to TRBD2 (5 bases). The clonotype originates from a female donor with early-stage non-small cell lung cancer. CDR3 bases: TGTGCCAGCAGTTACGCGGGTGTACACAATGAGCAGTTCTTC. Protein: CASSYAGVHNEQFF.